This T cell receptor (beta chain) was retrieved from a study of blood T cell repertoires in COVID-19. For the study at large: Acute and convalescent COVID-19 samples came from the United States, Italy and Spain. T cells, B-cell-depleted T cells, or PBMCs supplied cDNA or gDNA.

Per the original data handling: Cell counts per sample came from amplifying reference gene primers. Some clones are missing from TCRdb's copy, which holds only in-frame ones; the method was immunoSEQ multiplex PCR. From that table come the V and J calls and clone size; the DNA was used to work out D and trimming. The sample contains 140,000 to 150,000 clones, about 90% of which appear only once. This CDR3 contains 16 residues. Germline lookup yields CDR1 MNHEY and CDR2 SVGAGI. Trimming shortened V by 2 bases and J by 12 bases, and 26 bases separated the two germline ends. The sequence was collected from a man in his fifties or sixties with active or convalescent COVID-19. The chain employs TRBV6-5 and TRBJ2-7, with D perhaps TRBD1 (5 bases). The specimen sequenced was peripheral blood. The CDR3 coding sequence is TGTGCCAGCAGTTACCTGAGACAGTCGGCTCCTTACCGGCTGTACTTC. This translates into CASSYLRQSAPYRLYF.